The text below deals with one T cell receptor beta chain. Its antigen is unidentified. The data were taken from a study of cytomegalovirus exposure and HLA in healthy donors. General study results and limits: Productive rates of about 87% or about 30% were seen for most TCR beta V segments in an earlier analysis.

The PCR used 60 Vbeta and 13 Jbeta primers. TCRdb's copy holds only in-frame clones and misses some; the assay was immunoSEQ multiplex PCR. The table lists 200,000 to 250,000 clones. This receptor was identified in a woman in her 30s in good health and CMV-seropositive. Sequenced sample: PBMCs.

Here the CDR3 DNA reads TGTGCCAGCAGCCAATCGCGGCACTACACCGGGGAGCTGTTTTTT. This gives the protein CASSQSRHYTGELFF. The rearrangement uses TRBV16 and TRBJ2-2, with D unclear. The CDR3 sequence is 15 residues long. Looked up from germline, CDR1 is KGHSY and CDR2 is FQNENV. V gave up 0 bases and J gave up 3 bases, with 8 bases separating them.